This TCR beta chain appears in the sequencing data of a study of blood T cells in healthy people across ages. A second PCR, run for roughly 7 to 12 cycles, used a sample-barcoded 5' primer plus a J-beta primer mix. TCRdb reprocessed the 5' RACE reads via MiXCR and lists one record per CDR3 protein. The sample lists 1.2 million to 1.5 million distinct CDR3 sequences, approximately 38% occurring once. No fewer than 6 million PBMCs went into each sample. V dropped 5 bases and J dropped 3 bases, with 11 bases sitting between them. The CDR3 spans 14 residues. Notes on the study in general: The fall in TCR beta diversity per million T cells was roughly linear with age.

Details on this clonotype: The target antigen is unknown.

The receptor's source is a young woman in good health. V usage is TRBV12-3 or TRBV12-4 and J usage is TRBJ1-5, with D hard to call. Material for sequencing was blood. The CDR3 spells CASSVRASNQPQHF. CDR3 nucleotides: TGTGCCAGCAGTGTCCGGGCCTCCAATCAGCCCCAGCATTTT.